This T cell receptor beta chain was found in a study of T-cell memory formation after mild COVID-19. Study-wide background: TCR clusters showed largely donor specificity. Study conclusions and caveats: Of the contracting clones, CD4+ ones lay mainly in CM and EM, and CD8+ ones in EMRA. The authors left the SARS-CoV-2 specificity of second-wave clones peaking on day 37 unconfirmed.

Comments on this clonotype: Its target is unknown.

TCRdb processed the 5' RACE reads anew with MiXCR; each CDR3 protein has one entry. This sample has 250,000 to 300,000 distinct CDR3 sequences, with 16% found just once. Losses at the gene ends were 6 bases for V and 7 bases for J; bases not matched to a gene: 5. The CDR3 runs 12 residues. The germline V gene encodes CDR1 MGHDK and CDR2 SYGVNS. Sequencing used PBMCs or a T cell subset sorted from them (not recorded which). The V and J genes are TRBV25-1 and TRBJ1-1; 7 nucleotides align to TRBD1. The clonotype comes from a man aged 18 to 30 who had mild COVID-19 (a few samples of this study predate the infection). Cell type and time point are not known. This chain's CDR3 is CASRTGFGEAFF. The DNA for the CDR3 is TGTGCCAGCAGGACAGGGTTCGGTGAAGCTTTCTTT.